This T cell receptor beta chain was recorded in a study of T cell changes during pregnancy in multiple sclerosis. Profiled with immunoSEQ multiplex PCR; TCRdb holds only in-frame clones, not every one. The table lists around 40,000 clones, 85% to 90% of them singletons, with 1% to 1.5% in the top ten. In germline, CDR1 is SQVTM, CDR2 ANQGSEA. Deletions cut 4 bases from V and 2 bases from J, with 11 bases between. The CDR3 extends over 13 amino acids. The J gene is TRBJ2-5, the V gene TRBV29-1, with unresolved D. The sequence derives from a female donor with multiple sclerosis, enrolled in a pregnancy study. The sequenced sample was CD4+ T cells from peripheral blood mononuclear cells, obtained in the first trimester of pregnancy. CDR3 amino acids: CSVVLIGQETQYF. The CDR3 DNA follows: TGCAGCGTTGTTCTAATCGGTCAAGAGACCCAGTACTTC.